This entry features one TCR beta chain sequence. Its binding antigen is unknown. No base quality information exists; no much larger clone differs at one position. The record originates from a study of cytomegalovirus exposure and HLA in healthy donors (TCRdb year 2017). Some background on the complete study: The 500 to 800 repertoires of the first cohort and the approximately 130 validation repertoires were produced on the same platform, according to a later analysis. The study was designed to test whether signatures of past pathogen exposure could be identified by cataloging public T cell receptors. Besides the first cohort of around 700 subjects, a separate validation cohort made up of 95 to 150 different subjects was used. The study combined high-throughput TCR immunosequencing, statistical association of individual TCRs with disease status, and machine learning to predict cytomegalovirus infection status. What the authors observed across the whole study: A total of around 150 TCR beta chains were listed by the study as associated with cytomegalovirus. In both the original and validation cohorts, the classifier was reported to diagnose cytomegalovirus status with high specificity and sensitivity. The authors suggested that the approach could potentially be extended to other disease states and immunological phenotypes. A few of the identified cytomegalovirus-associated TCR beta chains were confirmed in vitro to be specific for cytomegalovirus antigens. A later analysis lacked HLA typing for the validation cohort, so it scored co-occurrence in that cohort across all 120 or so repertoires. Of the cluster scores, about 94% were above 0 in a later analysis, which found that TCRs clustered in the first cohort also tended to co-occur in the 120 or so validation repertoires. Most TCR sequences were seen in very few donors, while some public TCRs were found in many individuals.

The donors were included in the validation cohort of around 120 subjects, a group kept apart from the roughly 700-subject first cohort. Receptors were amplified or captured by the immunoSEQ multiplex PCR assay. Processing in the source paper ran as follows. A statistical classification framework was developed to diagnose cytomegalovirus status using the catalog of TCR beta chain sequences. TCRdb took this table from immuneACCESS and kept in-frame rearrangements with V and J called. Such tables lack part of the clones; where checked against another copy, unresolved V genes explain under half of the gap, and the rest is unexplained. That table furnishes V, J and clone size, whereas the DNA furnished D and trimming. Counted in this sample were roughly 100,000 clones; about 88% of them appeared once. The ten largest clones represent roughly 4% of the sample. The cysteine opens and the phenylalanine closes a CDR3 of 15 amino acids. Only CDR3 DNA remains: 45 bases, in frame from the first base. The germline V gene provides CDR1 SGHRS and CDR2 YFSETQ. Relative to germline, V is missing 4 bases and J is missing 7 bases, with 8 bases of the junction outside any gene match.

The receptor was isolated from a woman between 18 and 29 years old in good health and CMV-seropositive. The material sequenced was PBMCs. In this chain, TRBV5-1 is recombined with TRBJ1-4, and 9 junction bases match TRBD1. The encoded CDR3 is CASSPSGTGLEKLFF. The bases read TGCGCCAGCAGCCCCTCCGGGACAGGGCTTGAAAAACTGTTTTTT. With the portions outside the CDR3 filled from the reference TRBV5-1 and TRBJ1-4 genes, the complete variable region becomes KAGVTQTPRYLIKTRGQQVTLSCSPISGHRSVSWYQQTPGQGLQFLFEYFSETQRNKGNFPGRFSGRQFSNSRSEMNVSTLELGDSALYLCASSPSGTGLEKLFFGSGTQLSVL.